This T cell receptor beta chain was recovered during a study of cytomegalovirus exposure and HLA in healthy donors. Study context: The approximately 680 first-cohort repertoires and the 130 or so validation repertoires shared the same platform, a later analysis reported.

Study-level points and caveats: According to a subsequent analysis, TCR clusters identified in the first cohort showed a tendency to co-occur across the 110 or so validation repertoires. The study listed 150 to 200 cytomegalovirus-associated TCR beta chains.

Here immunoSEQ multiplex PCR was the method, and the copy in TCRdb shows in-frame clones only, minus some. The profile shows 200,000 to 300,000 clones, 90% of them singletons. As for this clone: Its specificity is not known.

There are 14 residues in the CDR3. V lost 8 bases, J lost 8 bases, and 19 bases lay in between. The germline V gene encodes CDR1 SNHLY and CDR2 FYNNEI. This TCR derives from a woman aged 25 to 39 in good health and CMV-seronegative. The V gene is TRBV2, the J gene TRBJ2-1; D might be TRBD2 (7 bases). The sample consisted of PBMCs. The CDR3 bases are TGTGCCAGCCTTGGACACGGCGGGGGCGATGAGCAGTTCTTC. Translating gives CASLGHGGGDEQFF.